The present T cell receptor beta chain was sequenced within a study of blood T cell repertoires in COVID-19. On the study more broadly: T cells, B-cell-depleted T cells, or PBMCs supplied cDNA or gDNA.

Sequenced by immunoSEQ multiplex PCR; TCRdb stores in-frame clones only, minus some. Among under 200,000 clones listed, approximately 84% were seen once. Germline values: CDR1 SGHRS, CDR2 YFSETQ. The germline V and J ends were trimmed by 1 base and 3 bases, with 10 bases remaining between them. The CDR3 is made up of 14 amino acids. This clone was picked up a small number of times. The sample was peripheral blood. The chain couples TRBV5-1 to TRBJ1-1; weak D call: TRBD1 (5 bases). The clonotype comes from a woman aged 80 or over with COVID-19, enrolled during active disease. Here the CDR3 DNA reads TGCGCCAGCAGCTTGCCAGGGATGGACACTGAAGCTTTCTTT. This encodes CASSLPGMDTEAFF. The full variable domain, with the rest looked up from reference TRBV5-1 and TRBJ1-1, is KAGVTQTPRYLIKTRGQQVTLSCSPISGHRSVSWYQQTPGQGLQFLFEYFSETQRNKGNFPGRFSGRQFSNSRSEMNVSTLELGDSALYLCASSLPGMDTEAFFGQGTRLTVV.